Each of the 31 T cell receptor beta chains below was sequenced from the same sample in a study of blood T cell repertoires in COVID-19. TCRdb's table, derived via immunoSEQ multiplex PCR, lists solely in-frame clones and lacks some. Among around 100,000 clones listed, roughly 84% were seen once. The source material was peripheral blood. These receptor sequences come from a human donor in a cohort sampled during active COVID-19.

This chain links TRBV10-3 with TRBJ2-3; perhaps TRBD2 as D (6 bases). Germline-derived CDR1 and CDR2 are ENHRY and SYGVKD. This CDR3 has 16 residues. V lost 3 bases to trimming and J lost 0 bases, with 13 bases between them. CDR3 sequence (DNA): TGTGCCATCAGTGACCCGGGGCGGGAAAGCACAGATACGCAGTATTTT. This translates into CAISDPGRESTDTQYF.

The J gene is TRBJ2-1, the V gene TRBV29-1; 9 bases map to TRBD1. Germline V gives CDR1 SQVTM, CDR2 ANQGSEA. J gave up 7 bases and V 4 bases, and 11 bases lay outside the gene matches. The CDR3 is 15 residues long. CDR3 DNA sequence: TGCAGCGTTGTGGGGGGACAGGGAGTAAGGAATGAGCAGTTCTTC. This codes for CSVVGGQGVRNEQFF.

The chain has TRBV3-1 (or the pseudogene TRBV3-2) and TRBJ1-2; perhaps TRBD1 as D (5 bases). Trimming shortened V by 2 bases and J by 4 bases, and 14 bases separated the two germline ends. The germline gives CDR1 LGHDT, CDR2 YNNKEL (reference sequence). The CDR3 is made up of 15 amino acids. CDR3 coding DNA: TGTGCCAGCAGCCAACCCTCAGGGATTTCCTATGGCTACACCTTC. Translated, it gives CASSQPSGISYGYTF.

The CDR3 sequence: CASSATQGSHEQYF. DNA for the CDR3: TGTGCCAGCAGTGCTACACAGGGTTCCCACGAGCAGTACTTC. This rearrangement joins TRBV2 to TRBJ2-7, with D perhaps matching TRBD1 (6 bases). Germline CDR1 SNHLY, CDR2 FYNNEI. Trimming pared 4 bases from V and 5 bases from J, leaving 15 bases between. CDR3 length: 14 residues.

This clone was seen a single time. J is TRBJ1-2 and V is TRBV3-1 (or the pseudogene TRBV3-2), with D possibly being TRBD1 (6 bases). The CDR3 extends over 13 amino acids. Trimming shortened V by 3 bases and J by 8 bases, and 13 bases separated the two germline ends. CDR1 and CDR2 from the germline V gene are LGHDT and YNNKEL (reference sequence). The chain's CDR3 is CASSHLNREGYTF. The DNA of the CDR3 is TGTGCCAGCAGCCATCTCAACAGGGAAGGCTACACCTTC.

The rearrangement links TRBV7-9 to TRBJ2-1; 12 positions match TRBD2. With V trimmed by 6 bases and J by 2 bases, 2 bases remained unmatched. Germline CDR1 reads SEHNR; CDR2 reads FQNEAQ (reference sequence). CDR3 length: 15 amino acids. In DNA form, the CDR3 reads TGTGCCAGCAGTTGGACTAGCGGGGCCTACAATGAGCAGTTCTTC. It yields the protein CASSWTSGAYNEQFF.

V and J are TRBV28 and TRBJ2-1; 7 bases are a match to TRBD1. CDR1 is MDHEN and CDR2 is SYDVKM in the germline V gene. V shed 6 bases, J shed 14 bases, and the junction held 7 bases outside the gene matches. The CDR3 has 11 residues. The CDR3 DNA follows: TGTGCCAGCAGACCTAGGGGGCGGGAGTTCTTC. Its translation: CASRPRGREFF. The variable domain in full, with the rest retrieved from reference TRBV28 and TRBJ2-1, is DVKVTQSSRYLVKRTGEKVFLECVQDMDHENMFWYRQDPGLGLRLIYFSYDVKMKEKGDIPEGYSVSREKKERFSLILESASTNQTSMYLCASRPRGREFFGPGTRLTVL.

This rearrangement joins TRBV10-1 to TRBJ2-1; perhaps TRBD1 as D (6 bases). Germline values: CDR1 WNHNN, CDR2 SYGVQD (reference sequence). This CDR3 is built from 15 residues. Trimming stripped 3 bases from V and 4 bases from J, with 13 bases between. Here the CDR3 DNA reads TGCGCCAGCAGTGATTCGGGACAAGCATACAATGAGCAGTTCTTC. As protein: CASSDSGQAYNEQFF.

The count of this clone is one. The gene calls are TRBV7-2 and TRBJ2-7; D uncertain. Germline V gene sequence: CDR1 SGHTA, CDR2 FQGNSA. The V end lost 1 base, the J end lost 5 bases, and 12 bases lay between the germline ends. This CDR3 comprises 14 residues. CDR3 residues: CASSLVSGLNEQYF. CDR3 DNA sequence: TGTGCCAGCAGCTTAGTTTCAGGTTTGAACGAGCAGTACTTC.

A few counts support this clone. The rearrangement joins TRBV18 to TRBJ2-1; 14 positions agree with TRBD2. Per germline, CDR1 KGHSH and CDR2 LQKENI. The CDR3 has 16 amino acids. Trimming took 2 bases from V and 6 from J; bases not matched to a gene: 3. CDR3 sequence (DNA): TGTGCCAGCTCACCAGAGACTAGCGGGGGGGCCAATGAGCAGTTCTTC. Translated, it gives CASSPETSGGANEQFF.

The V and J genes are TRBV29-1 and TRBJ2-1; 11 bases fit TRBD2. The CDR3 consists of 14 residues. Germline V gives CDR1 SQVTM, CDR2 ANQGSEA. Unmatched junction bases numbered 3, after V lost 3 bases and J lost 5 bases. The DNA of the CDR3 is TGCAGCGTTGAGGGACTAGCGGTGGACAATGAGCAGTTCTTC. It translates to CSVEGLAVDNEQFF.

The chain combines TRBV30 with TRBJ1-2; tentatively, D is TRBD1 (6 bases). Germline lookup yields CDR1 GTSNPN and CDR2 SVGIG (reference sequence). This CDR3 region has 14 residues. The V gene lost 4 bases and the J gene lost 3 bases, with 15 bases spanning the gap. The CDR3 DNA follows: TGTGCCTGGATCCACAGGGTCGGATACTATGGCTACACCTTC. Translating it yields CAWIHRVGYYGYTF.

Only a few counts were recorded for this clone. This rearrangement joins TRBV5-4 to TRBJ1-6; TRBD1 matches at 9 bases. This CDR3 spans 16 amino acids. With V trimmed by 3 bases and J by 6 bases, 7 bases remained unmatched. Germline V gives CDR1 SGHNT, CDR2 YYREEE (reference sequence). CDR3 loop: CASSSRTGEINSPLHF. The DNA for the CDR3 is TGTGCCAGCAGCTCCCGGACAGGGGAAATTAATTCACCCCTCCACTTT. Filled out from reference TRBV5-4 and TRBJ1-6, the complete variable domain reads ETGVTQSPTHLIKTRGQQVTLRCSSQSGHNTVSWYQQALGQGPQFIFQYYREEENGRGNFPPRFSGLQFPNYSSELNVNALELDDSALYLCASSSRTGEINSPLHFGNGTRLTVT.

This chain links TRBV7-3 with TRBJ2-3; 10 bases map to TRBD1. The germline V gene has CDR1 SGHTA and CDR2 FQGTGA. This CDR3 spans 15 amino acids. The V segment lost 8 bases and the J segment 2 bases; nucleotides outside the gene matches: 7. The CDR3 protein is CASSRDRGYTDTQYF. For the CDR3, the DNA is TGTGCCAGCTCGAGGGACAGGGGTTACACAGATACGCAGTATTTT. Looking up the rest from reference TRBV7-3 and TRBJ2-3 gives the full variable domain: GAGVSQTPSNKVTEKGKYVELRCDPISGHTALYWYRQSLGQGPEFLIYFQGTGAADDSGLPNDRFFAVRPEGSVSTLKIQRTERGDSAVYLCASSRDRGYTDTQYFGPGTRLTVL.

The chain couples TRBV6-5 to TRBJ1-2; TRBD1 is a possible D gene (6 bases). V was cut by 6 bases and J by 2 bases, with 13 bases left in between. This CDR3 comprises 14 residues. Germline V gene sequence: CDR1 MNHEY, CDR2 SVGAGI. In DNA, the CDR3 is TGTGCCAGCAGGCAGCCTGGGGGCAACTATGGCTACACCTTC. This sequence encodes CASRQPGGNYGYTF.

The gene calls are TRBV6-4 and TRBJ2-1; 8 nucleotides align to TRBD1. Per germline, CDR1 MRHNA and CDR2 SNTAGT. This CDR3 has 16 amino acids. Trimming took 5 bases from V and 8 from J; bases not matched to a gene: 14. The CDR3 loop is CASSPQPSSGGYEQFF. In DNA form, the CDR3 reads TGTGCCAGCAGTCCCCAACCGTCATCAGGGGGCTATGAGCAGTTCTTC.

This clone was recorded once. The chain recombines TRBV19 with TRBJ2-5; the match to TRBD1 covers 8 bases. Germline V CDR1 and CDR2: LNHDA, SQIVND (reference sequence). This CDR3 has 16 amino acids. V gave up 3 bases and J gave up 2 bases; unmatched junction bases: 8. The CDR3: CASSMSRDRSQETQYF. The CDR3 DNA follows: TGTGCCAGTAGTATGTCGCGGGACAGGAGTCAAGAGACCCAGTACTTC. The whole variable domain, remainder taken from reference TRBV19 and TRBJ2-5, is DGGITQSPKYLFRKEGQNVTLSCEQNLNHDAMYWYRQDPGQGLRLIYYSQIVNDFQKGDIAEGYSVSREKKESFPLTVTSAQKNPTAFYLCASSMSRDRSQETQYFGPGTRLLVL.

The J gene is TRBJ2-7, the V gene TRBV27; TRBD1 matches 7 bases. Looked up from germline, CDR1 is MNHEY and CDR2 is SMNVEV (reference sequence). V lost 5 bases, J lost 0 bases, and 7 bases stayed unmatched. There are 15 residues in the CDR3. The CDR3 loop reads CASSAPGQTSYEQYF. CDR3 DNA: TGTGCCAGCAGTGCGCCGGGACAGACCTCCTACGAGCAGTACTTC.

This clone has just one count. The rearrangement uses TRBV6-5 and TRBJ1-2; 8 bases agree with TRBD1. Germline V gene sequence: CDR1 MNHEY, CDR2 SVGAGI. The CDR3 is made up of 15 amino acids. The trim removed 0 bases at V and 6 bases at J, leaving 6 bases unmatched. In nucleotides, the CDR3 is TGTGCCAGCAGTTACTCTGACAGGGGAGGGGATGGCTACACCTTC. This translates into CASSYSDRGGDGYTF.

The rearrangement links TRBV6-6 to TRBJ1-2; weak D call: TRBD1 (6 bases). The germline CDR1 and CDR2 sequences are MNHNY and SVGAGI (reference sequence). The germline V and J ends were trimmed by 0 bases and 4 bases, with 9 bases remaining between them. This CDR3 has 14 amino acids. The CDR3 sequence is CASSYSGTIYGYTF. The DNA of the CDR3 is TGTGCCAGCAGTTACTCGGGGACAATCTATGGCTACACCTTC.

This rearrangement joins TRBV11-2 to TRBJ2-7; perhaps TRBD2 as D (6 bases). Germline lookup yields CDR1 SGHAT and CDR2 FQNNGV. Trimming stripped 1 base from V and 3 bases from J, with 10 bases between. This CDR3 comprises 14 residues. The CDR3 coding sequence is TGTGCCAGCAGCTTAGGGAGGGGAGGCTACGAGCAGTACTTC. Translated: CASSLGRGGYEQYF.

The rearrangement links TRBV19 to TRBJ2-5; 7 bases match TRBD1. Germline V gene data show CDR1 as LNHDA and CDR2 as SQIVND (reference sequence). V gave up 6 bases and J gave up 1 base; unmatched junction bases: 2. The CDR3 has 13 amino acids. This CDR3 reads CASREGAQETQYF. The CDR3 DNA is TGTGCCAGTAGAGAGGGGGCCCAAGAGACCCAGTACTTC.

CDR3 DNA sequence: TGTGCCAGCAGCCCCAGGACCCAGCGGCAGCCCCAGCATTTT. This sequence encodes CASSPRTQRQPQHF. V and J are TRBV4-2 and TRBJ1-5; D is ambiguous. CDR3 length equals 14 residues. The V gene lost 4 bases and the J gene lost 7 bases, with 14 bases spanning the gap. Germline CDR1 and CDR2: LGHNA and YNFKEQ.

The CDR3 nucleotides read TGTGCCAGCCGCAGGCCAGGGGTTGGTTCACCCCTCCACTTT. This sequence encodes CASRRPGVGSPLHF. The rearrangement joins TRBV2 to TRBJ1-6; D possibly corresponds to TRBD1 (6 bases). V lost 8 bases and J lost 9, with 17 bases in between. CDR1 is SNHLY and CDR2 is FYNNEI in the germline V gene. This CDR3 contains 14 residues.

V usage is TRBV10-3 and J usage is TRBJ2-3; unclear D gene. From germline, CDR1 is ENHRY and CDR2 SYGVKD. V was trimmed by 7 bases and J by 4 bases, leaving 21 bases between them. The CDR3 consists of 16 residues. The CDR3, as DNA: TGTGCCATCACCCTCTTACCGCCCGAGGTCCCAGATACGCAGTATTTT. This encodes CAITLLPPEVPDTQYF.

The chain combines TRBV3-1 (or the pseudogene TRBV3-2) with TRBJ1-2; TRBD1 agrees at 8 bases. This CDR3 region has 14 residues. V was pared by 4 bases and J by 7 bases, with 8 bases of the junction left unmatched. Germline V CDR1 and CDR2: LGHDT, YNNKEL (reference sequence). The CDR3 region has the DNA TGTGCCAGCAGCCGGACAGGGCAAATTTCTGGCTACACCTTC. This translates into CASSRTGQISGYTF.

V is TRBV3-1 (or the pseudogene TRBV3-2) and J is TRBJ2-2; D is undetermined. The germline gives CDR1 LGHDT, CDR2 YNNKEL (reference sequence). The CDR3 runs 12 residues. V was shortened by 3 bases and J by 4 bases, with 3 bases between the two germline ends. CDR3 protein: CASSQRTGELFF. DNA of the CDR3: TGTGCCAGCAGCCAGCGCACCGGGGAGCTGTTTTTT.

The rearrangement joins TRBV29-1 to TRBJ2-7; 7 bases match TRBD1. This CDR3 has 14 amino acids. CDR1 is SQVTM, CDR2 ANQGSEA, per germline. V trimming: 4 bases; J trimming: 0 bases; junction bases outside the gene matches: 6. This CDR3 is CSVAGGQSSYEQYF. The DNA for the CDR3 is TGCAGCGTTGCTGGGGGACAGAGCTCCTACGAGCAGTACTTC.

The CDR3 region is CASSPSLGTPNTEAFF. For the CDR3, the DNA is TGCGCCAGCAGCCCCTCCTTAGGGACACCGAACACTGAAGCTTTCTTT. V usage is TRBV4-1 and J usage is TRBJ1-1; TRBD1 is a possible D gene (6 bases). V lost 4 bases to trimming and J lost 1 base, with 16 bases between them. Germline V gene lookup returns CDR1 MGHRA and CDR2 YSYEKL. The CDR3 is 16 amino acids.

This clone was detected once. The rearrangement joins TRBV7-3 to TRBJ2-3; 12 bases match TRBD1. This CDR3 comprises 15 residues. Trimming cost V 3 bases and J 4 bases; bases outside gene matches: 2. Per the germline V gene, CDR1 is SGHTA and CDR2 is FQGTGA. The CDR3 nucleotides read TGTGCCAGCAGCTTGGGACAGGGGGCCCCAGATACGCAGTATTTT. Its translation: CASSLGQGAPDTQYF. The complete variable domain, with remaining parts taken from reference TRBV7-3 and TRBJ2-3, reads GAGVSQTPSNKVTEKGKYVELRCDPISGHTALYWYRQSLGQGPEFLIYFQGTGAADDSGLPNDRFFAVRPEGSVSTLKIQRTERGDSAVYLCASSLGQGAPDTQYFGPGTRLTVL.

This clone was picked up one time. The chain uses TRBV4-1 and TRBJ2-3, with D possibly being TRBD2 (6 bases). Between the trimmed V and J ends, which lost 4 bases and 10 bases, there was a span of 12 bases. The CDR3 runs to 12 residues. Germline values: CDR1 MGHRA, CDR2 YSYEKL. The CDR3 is CASSPGSLPQYF. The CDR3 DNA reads TGCGCCAGCAGCCCCGGGAGTCTTCCGCAGTATTTT.